The clone carrying this T cell receptor beta chain was observed a handful of times. The data stem from a study of blood T cells in healthy people across ages. Then a second PCR, running about 7 to 11 cycles, was carried out with a sample-barcoded 5' primer and a J-beta primer mix. TCRdb analysed the 5' RACE reads with MiXCR anew, one entry per CDR3 protein. The repertoire holds over 450,000 distinct CDR3 sequences, with around 24% as singletons. The donors, aged roughly 6 to 95, were healthy Caucasians from Russia. CDR1 is DFQATT, CDR2 SNEGSKA, per germline (reference sequence). The CDR3 extends over 15 amino acids. After removal of 5 bases from V and 7 bases from J, the junction contained 7 bases not matched to a gene. These same data were also listed under a study on T cells of mothers and their children.

The sample consisted of blood. V gene TRBV20-1 combines with J gene TRBJ2-1; 14 bases are shared with TRBD2. The clonotype comes from a boy between 5 and 17 years old in good health. Here the CDR3 DNA reads TGCAGTGCTTCCGGGACTAGCGGGAGCGGGAATGAGCAGTTCTTC. Amino acids: CSASGTSGSGNEQFF.